What follows are 32 T cell receptor beta chains derived from one specimen sequenced in a study of T-cell reconstitution after alpha-beta-depleted transplantation in children. The TCRbeta library incorporated unique molecular identifiers. Using its own MiXCR run on the PCR reads, TCRdb lists one record per CDR3 protein. The sample contains some 200,000 distinct CDR3 sequences, more than 14% of which appear only once. The sequencing used PBMCs from the stem cell graft donor, collected from the stem cell graft. The receptors come from a human donor who donated a stem cell graft to a child with acute lymphoblastic leukemia.

This clonotype occurred many times. V usage is TRBV29-1 and J usage is TRBJ2-1, with 7 positions matching TRBD2. Germline-derived CDR1 and CDR2 are SQVTM and ANQGSEA. After removal of 3 bases from V and 6 bases from J, the junction contained 8 bases not matched to a gene. The CDR3 contains 14 residues. The DNA of the CDR3 is TGCAGCGTTGATCCTGCGGGAGCGGCCAATGAGCAGTTCTTC. This gives the protein CSVDPAGAANEQFF.

The table lists this clonotype with many counts. The rearrangement links TRBV2 to TRBJ1-1, with a possible D match to TRBD1 (5 bases). Per germline, CDR1 SNHLY and CDR2 FYNNEI. The CDR3 loop spans 14 amino acids. Trimming pared 3 bases from V and 2 bases from J, leaving 10 bases between. The CDR3 protein is CASSDGQGNTEAFF. The CDR3 bases are TGTGCCAGCAGTGATGGGCAGGGAAACACTGAAGCTTTCTTT.

This rearrangement joins TRBV27 to TRBJ2-3; tentative D call: TRBD2 (6 bases). Germline V gene data show CDR1 as MNHEY and CDR2 as SMNVEV (reference sequence). The CDR3 is made up of 15 amino acids. V was clipped by 10 bases and J by 2 bases, with 19 bases between them. CDR3 DNA sequence: TGTGCCACTAGGCCGGGGGACCTACCCACAGATACGCAGTATTTT. Residues: CATRPGDLPTDTQYF.

The chain employs TRBV27 and TRBJ1-5; the D is unclear. This CDR3 region has 13 residues. Trimming removed 2 bases from V and 3 bases from J, with 5 bases in between. Germline CDR1 reads MNHEY; CDR2 reads SMNVEV (reference sequence). The CDR3 spells CASSLQTNQPQHF. CDR3 bases: TGTGCCAGCAGTTTACAGACCAATCAGCCCCAGCATTTT.

V is TRBV6-5 and J is TRBJ1-2, with D perhaps TRBD1 (6 bases). V was trimmed by 2 bases and J by 11 bases, leaving 24 bases between them. This CDR3 has 16 residues. Germline V gene lookup returns CDR1 MNHEY and CDR2 SVGAGI. The CDR3 DNA reads as TGTGCCAGCAGTTACGAAGTCACTGGGTGGGTACAGGGATACACCTTC. It specifies CASSYEVTGWVQGYTF.

This clonotype was observed many times. The rearrangement links TRBV4-1 to TRBJ2-1; 11 nucleotides agree with TRBD2. The germline V gene has CDR1 MGHRA and CDR2 YSYEKL. The CDR3 sequence is 16 residues long. The V gene end was trimmed by 0 bases and the J gene end by 9 bases; junction bases not matched to a gene: 7. The CDR3 here is CASSQDLSSGRFEQFF. The CDR3 DNA sequence: TGCGCCAGCAGCCAAGATTTGTCTAGCGGGAGGTTTGAGCAGTTCTTC.

The chain carries TRBV6-5 and TRBJ2-3, with D unclear. The CDR3 is 13 residues long. The germline V gene has CDR1 MNHEY and CDR2 SVGAGI. Trimming removed 5 bases at V and 8 bases at J, with 14 bases between. The CDR3 DNA sequence: TGTGCCAGCAGTACTGAAACCGCCACTACGCAGTATTTT. Its translation is CASSTETATTQYF.

This clonotype has a count of ten or more. The genes are TRBV5-1 and TRBJ2-3; D is perhaps TRBD1 (5 bases). The CDR3 totals 15 residues. The V gene lost 4 bases and the J gene lost 4 bases, with 16 bases spanning the gap. Germline CDR1 is SGHRS and CDR2 is YFSETQ. The CDR3 DNA sequence: TGCGCCAGCAGCGGGGCAGGGCAGGCCGCAGATACGCAGTATTTT. Encoded protein: CASSGAGQAADTQYF.

Details on this clonotype: This may stem from a read error, because a much larger clone lies one nucleotide away. The gene calls are TRBV3-1 and TRBJ2-1; a weak D match, TRBD2 (6 bases). Germline V CDR1 and CDR2: LGHDT, YNNKEL (reference sequence). The CDR3 covers 16 residues. CDR3 in amino acids: CASSPPWGRIENEHFF. The DNA of the CDR3 is TGTGCCAGCAGCCCCCCTTGGGGGAGGATAGAAAATGAGCATTTCTTC.

About this clonotype: This could be a read error, since a much larger clone is one nucleotide away. The J gene is TRBJ2-1, the V gene TRBV20-1, with 14 positions matching TRBD2. The CDR3 runs 17 residues. The germline gives CDR1 DFQATT, CDR2 SNEGSKA (reference sequence). CDR3 DNA: TGCAGTGCTAGAGACGGGACTAGCGGGGGCTCCTACAATGAGCATTTCTTC. This encodes CSARDGTSGGSYNEHFF.

This rearrangement joins TRBV5-1 to TRBJ2-7; the match to TRBD2 covers 11 bases. In germline, CDR1 is SGHRS, CDR2 YFSETQ. Unmatched junction bases numbered 7, after V lost 4 bases and J lost 4 bases. This CDR3 contains 15 residues. The CDR3 DNA sequence: TGCGCCAGCAGCAGTAGCGGGAGGGCCGGTTACGAGCAGTACTTC. Amino acids: CASSSSGRAGYEQYF. Looking up the rest from reference TRBV5-1 and TRBJ2-7 gives the full variable domain: KAGVTQTPRYLIKTRGQQVTLSCSPISGHRSVSWYQQTPGQGLQFLFEYFSETQRNKGNFPGRFSGRQFSNSRSEMNVSTLELGDSALYLCASSSSGRAGYEQYFGPGTRLTVT.

The DNA for the CDR3 is TGTGCCAGTAGTACAGCGGGAGCGCCCTCCTACAATGAGCAGTTCTTC. Its protein is CASSTAGAPSYNEQFF. V gene TRBV19 combines with J gene TRBJ2-1, with TRBD2 matching 8 bases. Germline loops: CDR1 LNHDA, CDR2 SQIVND (reference sequence). After removal of 4 bases from V and 0 bases from J, the junction contained 5 bases not matched to a gene. This CDR3 has 16 residues.

The sample holds many counts of this clonotype. The rearrangement uses TRBV5-1 and TRBJ2-4, with 9 bases matching TRBD1. The V segment lost 5 bases and the J segment 8 bases; nucleotides outside the gene matches: 8. This CDR3 is built from 14 residues. Germline values: CDR1 SGHRS, CDR2 YFSETQ. The CDR3 nucleotides are TGCGCCAGCAGTTCGGGACAGGGAGGGGACATTCAGTACTTC. Its protein is CASSSGQGGDIQYF.

This clonotype has a count of ten or more. This chain uses TRBV12-3 or TRBV12-4 with TRBJ2-2; 7 nucleotides match TRBD1. The CDR3 loop spans 14 amino acids. V shed 5 bases, J shed 5 bases, and the junction held 5 bases outside the gene matches. CDR3 loop: CASSRDRITGELFF. CDR3 nucleotides: TGTGCCAGCAGTCGGGACAGAATTACCGGGGAGCTGTTTTTT.

The sample holds many counts of this clonotype. V usage is TRBV20-1 and J usage is TRBJ2-5; D is possibly TRBD2 (6 bases). V lost 6 bases and J 5 bases, leaving 19 bases between the germline ends. This CDR3 region has 14 residues. Germline CDR1 reads DFQATT; CDR2 reads SNEGSKA (reference sequence). CDR3 sequence (DNA): TGCAGTGCCCGGGAGTCAGTGGGTCGGGAGACCCAGTACTTC. This translates into CSARESVGRETQYF.

This clonotype occurred many times. The gene calls are TRBV5-1 and TRBJ2-7; unclear D gene. In germline, CDR1 is SGHRS, CDR2 YFSETQ. The CDR3 runs 15 residues. Trimming left V 1 base short and J 5 bases short, with 16 bases between. The CDR3 sequence: CASSLMVAEKNEQYF. In DNA, the CDR3 is TGCGCCAGCAGCTTGATGGTAGCAGAGAAGAACGAGCAGTACTTC.

This clonotype was recorded many times. The V gene is TRBV20-1, the J gene TRBJ1-5; 10 bases line up with TRBD1. The CDR3 totals 16 residues. CDR1 and CDR2 (germline): DFQATT, SNEGSKA (reference sequence). V shed 5 bases, J shed 1 base, and the junction held 8 bases outside the gene matches. The CDR3 spells CSALPTGQGSNQPQHF. CDR3 DNA: TGCAGTGCTCTCCCGACGGGACAGGGGAGCAATCAGCCCCAGCATTTT.

This clonotype was recorded many times. The chain couples TRBV20-1 to TRBJ2-3; 9 bases fit TRBD2. Germline CDR1 DFQATT, CDR2 SNEGSKA (reference sequence). Trimming cost V 5 bases and J 2 bases; bases outside gene matches: 8. The CDR3 loop spans 15 amino acids. The CDR3 loop reads CSADEAGGPTDTQYF. CDR3 DNA: TGCAGTGCTGACGAAGCGGGAGGCCCCACAGATACGCAGTATTTT.

This clonotype was recorded at least ten times. This rearrangement joins TRBV19 to TRBJ2-2; D is perhaps TRBD1 (5 bases). Trimming removed 5 bases from V and 3 bases from J, with 10 bases in between. The CDR3 consists of 14 residues. The V gene's germline CDR1 is LNHDA and CDR2 SQIVND (reference sequence). CDR3 protein: CASSFSTDTGELFF. CDR3 bases: TGTGCCAGTAGTTTCTCGACAGACACCGGGGAGCTGTTTTTT.

Concerning this clonotype itself: A much more abundant neighbour one base away suggests this may be a read error. The V gene is TRBV7-6, the J gene TRBJ1-5; D is perhaps TRBD1 (6 bases). Germline CDR1 reads SGHVS; CDR2 reads FNYEAQ. V was cut by 2 bases and J by 5 bases, with 7 bases left in between. There are 13 residues in the CDR3. The CDR3 loop is CASSLRTDQPQHF. In DNA, the CDR3 is TGTGCCAGCAGCTTAAGGACAGATCAGCCCCAGCATTTT.

This clonotype was seen ten or more times. J is TRBJ2-1 and V is TRBV6-5, with 13 bases identical to TRBD2. With 5 bases clipped from V and 7 bases from J, the junction kept 8 bases outside the gene matches. This CDR3 comprises 16 residues. Germline V gene lookup returns CDR1 MNHEY and CDR2 SVGAGI. The CDR3 DNA follows: TGTGCCAGCAGTCCTACTAGCGGGAGGGCCGGAAATGAGCAGTTCTTC. Translating it yields CASSPTSGRAGNEQFF.

At least ten counts were recorded for this clonotype. The CDR3 bases are TGTGCCAGCAGCTTACGCCAACCGGGAAACATTCAGTACTTC. Translation gives CASSLRQPGNIQYF. This chain uses TRBV7-9 with TRBJ2-4; D ambiguous. The V and J ends lost 2 bases and 6 bases respectively, with 11 bases between them. Germline CDR1 and CDR2: SEHNR and FQNEAQ (reference sequence). This CDR3 spans 14 amino acids.

This clonotype has only a few counts. J is TRBJ2-3 and V is TRBV5-1; TRBD1 agrees at 8 bases. The CDR3 sequence is 15 residues long. J gave up 3 bases and V 5 bases, and 8 bases lay outside the gene matches. Per germline, CDR1 SGHRS and CDR2 YFSETQ. The CDR3 reads CASRSGGQRTDTQYF. CDR3 nucleotide sequence: TGCGCCAGCAGATCAGGGGGCCAACGTACAGATACGCAGTATTTT.

In this sample, this clonotype turned up a few times. The chain combines TRBV7-9 with TRBJ1-1; the match to TRBD1 covers 7 bases. This CDR3 comprises 17 residues. Germline values: CDR1 SEHNR, CDR2 FQNEAQ (reference sequence). V lost 2 bases, J lost 8 bases, and 17 bases stayed unmatched. The CDR3 coding sequence is TGTGCCAGCAGCTTATACGCCGGGACAGATACTTTCTGGGAAGCTTTCTTT. Protein sequence: CASSLYAGTDTFWEAFF. Full variable domain (rest looked up from reference TRBV7-9 and TRBJ1-1): DTGVSQNPRHKITKRGQNVTFRCDPISEHNRLYWYRQTLGQGPEFLTYFQNEAQLEKSRLLSDRFSAERPKGSFSTLEIQRTEQGDSAMYLCASSLYAGTDTFWEAFFGQGTRLTVV.

This rearrangement joins TRBV7-2 to TRBJ1-2; no firm D call. The ends were cut back, 0 bases at V and 5 bases at J, with 10 bases in the middle. This CDR3 has 14 amino acids. The germline CDR1 and CDR2 sequences are SGHTA and FQGNSA. The DNA of the CDR3 is TGTGCCAGCAGCTTAGCGCCGGGTGCGTATGGCTACACCTTC. It is translated as CASSLAPGAYGYTF. Together with reference TRBV7-2 and TRBJ1-2, the CDR3 gives the full variable domain: GAGVSQSPSNKVTEKGKDVELRCDPISGHTALYWYRQSLGQGLEFLIYFQGNSAPDKSGLPSDRFSAERTGGSVSTLTIQRTQQEDSAVYLCASSLAPGAYGYTFGSGTRLTVV.

This clonotype was picked up many times. This chain connects TRBV29-1 to TRBJ2-7, with 7 bases aligning to TRBD1. The V and J ends lost 4 bases and 0 bases, in that order; junction bases with no gene match: 3. The CDR3 totals 13 residues. The germline CDR1 and CDR2 sequences are SQVTM and ANQGSEA. The CDR3 nucleotides are TGCAGCGTTGGACAGGGTGGCTCCTACGAGCAGTACTTC. This translates into CSVGQGGSYEQYF.

This clonotype appeared a single time. The V call is TRBV29-1, the J call TRBJ2-4, with D hard to call. The CDR3 runs 11 residues. Germline V CDR1 and CDR2: SQVTM, ANQGSEA. V was clipped by 7 bases and J by 3 bases, with 7 bases between them. This CDR3 reads CSGVYKNIQYF. The DNA for the CDR3 is TGCAGCGGGGTCTACAAAAACATTCAGTACTTC.

This clonotype was counted ten times or more. J is TRBJ2-5 and V is TRBV12-3 or TRBV12-4, with 7 bases identical to TRBD1. The CDR3 extends over 13 amino acids. J lost 1 base, V lost 8 bases, and 4 bases had no gene match. The CDR3 DNA sequence: TGTGCCAGCGGCCGGGACAGCCAAGAGACCCAGTACTTC. It translates to CASGRDSQETQYF.

There are many counts of this clonotype. The CDR3 DNA follows: TGCGCCAGCAGCTCCCCAGGGAACACTGAAGCTTTCTTT. Protein sequence: CASSSPGNTEAFF. This chain joins TRBV5-1 and TRBJ1-1; D is unclear. CDR3 length: 13 residues. Between the trimmed V and J ends, which lost 3 bases and 1 base, there was a span of 7 bases. The germline gives CDR1 SGHRS, CDR2 YFSETQ.

The sample holds many counts of this clonotype. The rearrangement uses TRBV29-1 and TRBJ2-2, with TRBD2 identical over 7 bases. Germline V gene data show CDR1 as SQVTM and CDR2 as ANQGSEA. The CDR3 has 17 residues. After removal of 6 bases from V and 2 bases from J, the junction contained 15 bases not matched to a gene. The CDR3 reads CSVGPGSSGGNTGELFF. Here the CDR3 DNA reads TGCAGCGTGGGGCCTGGGTCATCGGGGGGAAACACCGGGGAGCTGTTTTTT.

This clonotype was seen at least ten times. The rearrangement links TRBV28 to TRBJ2-5; D is uncertain. V was pared by 3 bases and J by 2 bases, with 13 bases between. The CDR3 is made up of 15 amino acids. The V gene's germline CDR1 is MDHEN and CDR2 SYDVKM. The CDR3, as DNA: TGTGCCAGCAGTTTGCGGCGGCCAGCTCAAGAGACCCAGTACTTC. This gives the protein CASSLRRPAQETQYF.

This clonotype was counted ten times or more. This chain connects TRBV20-1 to TRBJ2-2, with 11 positions matching TRBD2. CDR3 size: 16 residues. V shed 0 bases and J 4 bases; nucleotides not matched to a gene: 4. CDR1 is DFQATT and CDR2 is SNEGSKA in the germline V gene (reference sequence). The CDR3 nucleotides are TGCAGTGCTAGAGAGTTTAGCGGGAGGGCCACCGGGGAGCTGTTTTTT. It is translated as CSAREFSGRATGELFF.